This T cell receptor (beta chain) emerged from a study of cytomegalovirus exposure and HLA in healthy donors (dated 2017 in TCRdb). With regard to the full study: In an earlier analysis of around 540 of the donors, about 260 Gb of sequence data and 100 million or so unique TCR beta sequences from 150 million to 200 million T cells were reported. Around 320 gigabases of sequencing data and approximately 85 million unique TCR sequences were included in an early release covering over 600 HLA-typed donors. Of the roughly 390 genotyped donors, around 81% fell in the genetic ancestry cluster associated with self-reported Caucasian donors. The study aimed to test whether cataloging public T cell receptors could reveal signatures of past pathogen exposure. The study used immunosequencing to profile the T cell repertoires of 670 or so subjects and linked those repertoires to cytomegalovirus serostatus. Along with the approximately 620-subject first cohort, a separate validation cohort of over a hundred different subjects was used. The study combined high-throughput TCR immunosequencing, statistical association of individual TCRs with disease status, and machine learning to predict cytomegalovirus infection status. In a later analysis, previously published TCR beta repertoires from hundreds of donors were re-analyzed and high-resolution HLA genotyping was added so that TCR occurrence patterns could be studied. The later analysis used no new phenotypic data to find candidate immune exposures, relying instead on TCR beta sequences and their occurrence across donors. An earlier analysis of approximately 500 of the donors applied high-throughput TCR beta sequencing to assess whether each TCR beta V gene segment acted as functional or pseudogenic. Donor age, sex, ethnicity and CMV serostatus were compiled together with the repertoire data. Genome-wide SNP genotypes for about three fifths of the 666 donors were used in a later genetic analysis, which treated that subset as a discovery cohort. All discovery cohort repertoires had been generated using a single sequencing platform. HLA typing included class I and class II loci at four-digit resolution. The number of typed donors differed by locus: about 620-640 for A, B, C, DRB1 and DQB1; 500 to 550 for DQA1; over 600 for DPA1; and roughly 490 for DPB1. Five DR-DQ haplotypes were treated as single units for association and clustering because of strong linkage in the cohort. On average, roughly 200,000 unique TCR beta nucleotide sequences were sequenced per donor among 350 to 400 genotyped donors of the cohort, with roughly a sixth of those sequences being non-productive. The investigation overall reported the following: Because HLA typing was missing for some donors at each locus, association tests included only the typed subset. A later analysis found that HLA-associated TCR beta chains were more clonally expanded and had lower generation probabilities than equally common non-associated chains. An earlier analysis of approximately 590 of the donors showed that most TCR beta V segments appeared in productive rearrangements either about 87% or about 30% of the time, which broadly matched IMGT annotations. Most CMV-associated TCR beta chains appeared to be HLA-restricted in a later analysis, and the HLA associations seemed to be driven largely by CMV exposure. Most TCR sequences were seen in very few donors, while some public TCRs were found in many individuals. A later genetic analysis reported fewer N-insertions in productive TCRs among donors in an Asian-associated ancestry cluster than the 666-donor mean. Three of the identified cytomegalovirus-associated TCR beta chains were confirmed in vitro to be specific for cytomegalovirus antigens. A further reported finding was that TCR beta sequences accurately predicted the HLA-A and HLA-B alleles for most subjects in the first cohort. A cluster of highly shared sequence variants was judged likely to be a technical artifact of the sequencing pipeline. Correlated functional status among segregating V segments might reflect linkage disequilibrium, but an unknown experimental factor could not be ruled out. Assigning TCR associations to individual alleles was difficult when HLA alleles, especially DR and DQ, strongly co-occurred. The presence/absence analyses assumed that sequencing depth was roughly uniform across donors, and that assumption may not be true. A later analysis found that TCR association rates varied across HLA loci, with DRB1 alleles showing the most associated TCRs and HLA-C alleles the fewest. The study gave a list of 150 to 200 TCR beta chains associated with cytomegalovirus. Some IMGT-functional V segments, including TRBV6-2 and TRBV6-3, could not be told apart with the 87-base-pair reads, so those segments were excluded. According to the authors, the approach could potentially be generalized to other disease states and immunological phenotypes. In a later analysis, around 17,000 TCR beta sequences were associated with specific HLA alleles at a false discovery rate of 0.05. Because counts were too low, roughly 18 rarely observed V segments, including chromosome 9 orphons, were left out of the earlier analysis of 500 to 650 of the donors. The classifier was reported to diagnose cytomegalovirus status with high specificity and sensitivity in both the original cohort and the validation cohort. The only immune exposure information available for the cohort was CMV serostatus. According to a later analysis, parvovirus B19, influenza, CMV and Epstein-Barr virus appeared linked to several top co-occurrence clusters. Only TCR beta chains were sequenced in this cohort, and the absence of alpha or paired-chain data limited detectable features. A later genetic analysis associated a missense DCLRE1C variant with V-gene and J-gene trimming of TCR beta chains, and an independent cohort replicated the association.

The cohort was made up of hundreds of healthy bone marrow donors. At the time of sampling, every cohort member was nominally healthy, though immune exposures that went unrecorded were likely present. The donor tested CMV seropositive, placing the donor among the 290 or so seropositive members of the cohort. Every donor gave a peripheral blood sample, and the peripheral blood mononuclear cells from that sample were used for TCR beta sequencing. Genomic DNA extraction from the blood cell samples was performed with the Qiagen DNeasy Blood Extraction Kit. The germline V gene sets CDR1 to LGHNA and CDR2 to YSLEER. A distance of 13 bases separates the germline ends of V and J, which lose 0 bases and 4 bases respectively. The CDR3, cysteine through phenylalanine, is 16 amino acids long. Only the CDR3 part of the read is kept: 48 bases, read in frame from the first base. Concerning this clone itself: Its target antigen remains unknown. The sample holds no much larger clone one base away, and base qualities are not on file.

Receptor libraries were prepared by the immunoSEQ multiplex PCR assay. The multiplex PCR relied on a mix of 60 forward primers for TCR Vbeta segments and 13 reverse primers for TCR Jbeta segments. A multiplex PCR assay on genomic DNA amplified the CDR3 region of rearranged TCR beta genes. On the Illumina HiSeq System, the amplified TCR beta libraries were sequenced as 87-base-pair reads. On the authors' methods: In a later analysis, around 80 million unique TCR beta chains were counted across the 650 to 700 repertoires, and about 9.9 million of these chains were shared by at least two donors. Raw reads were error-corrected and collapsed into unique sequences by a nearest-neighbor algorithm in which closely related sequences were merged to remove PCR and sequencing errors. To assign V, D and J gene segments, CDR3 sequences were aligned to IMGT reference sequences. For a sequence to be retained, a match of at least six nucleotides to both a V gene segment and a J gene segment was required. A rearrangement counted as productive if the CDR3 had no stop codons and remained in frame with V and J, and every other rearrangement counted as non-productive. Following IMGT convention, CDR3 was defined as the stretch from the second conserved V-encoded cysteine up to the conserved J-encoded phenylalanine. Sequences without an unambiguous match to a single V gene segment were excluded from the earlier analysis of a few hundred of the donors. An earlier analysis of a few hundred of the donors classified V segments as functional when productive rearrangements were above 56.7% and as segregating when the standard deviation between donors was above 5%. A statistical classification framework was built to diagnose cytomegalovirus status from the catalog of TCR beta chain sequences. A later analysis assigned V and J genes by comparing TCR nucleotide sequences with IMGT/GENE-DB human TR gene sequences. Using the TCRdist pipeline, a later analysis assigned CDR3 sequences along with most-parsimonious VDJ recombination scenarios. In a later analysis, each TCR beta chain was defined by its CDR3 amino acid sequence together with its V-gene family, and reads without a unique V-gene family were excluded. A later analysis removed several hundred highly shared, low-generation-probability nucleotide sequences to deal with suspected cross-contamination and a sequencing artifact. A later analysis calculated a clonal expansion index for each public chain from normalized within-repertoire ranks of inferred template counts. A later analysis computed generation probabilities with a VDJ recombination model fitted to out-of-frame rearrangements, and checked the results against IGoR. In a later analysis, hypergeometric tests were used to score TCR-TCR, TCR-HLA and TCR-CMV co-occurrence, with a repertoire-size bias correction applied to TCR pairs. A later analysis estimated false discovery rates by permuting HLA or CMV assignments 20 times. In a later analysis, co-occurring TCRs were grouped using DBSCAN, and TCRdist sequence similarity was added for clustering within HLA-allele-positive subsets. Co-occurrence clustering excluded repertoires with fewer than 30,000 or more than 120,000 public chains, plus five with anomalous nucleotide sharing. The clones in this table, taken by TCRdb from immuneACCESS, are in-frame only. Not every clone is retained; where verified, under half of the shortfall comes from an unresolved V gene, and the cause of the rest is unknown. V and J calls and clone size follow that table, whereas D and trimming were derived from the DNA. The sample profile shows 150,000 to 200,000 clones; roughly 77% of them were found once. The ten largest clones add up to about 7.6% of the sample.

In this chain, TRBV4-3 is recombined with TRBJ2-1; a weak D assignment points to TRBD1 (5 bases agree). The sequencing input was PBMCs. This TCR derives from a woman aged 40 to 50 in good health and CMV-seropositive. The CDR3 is CASSQDITGAYNEQFF. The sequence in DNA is TGCGCCAGCAGCCAAGATATAACTGGGGCTTACAATGAGCAGTTCTTC.